This TCR beta chain appears in the sequencing data of a study of T cells in Graves' hyperthyroidism and ophthalmopathy. Overall study results and limits: The model identified upcoming ophthalmopathy a median approximately six months ahead of onset.

Points on this clonotype: Its specificity is not known. A much larger clone is a single base away; this may be a read error.

Each ophthalmopathy patient scored at least 3 on the Clinical Activity Score and at least 4 on NOSPECS grade, with duration under 3 months. Exclusion of patients followed from uncontrolled infection, other autoimmune disease, pregnancy or lactation. From 10 ml of fresh peripheral blood, PBMCs were isolated. This CDR3 contains 14 residues. V lost 1 base to trimming and J lost 10 bases, with 13 bases between them. The V gene's germline CDR1 is KGHSH and CDR2 LQKENI. RNA transcripts yielded amplified TCR beta CDR3 regions. A set of HTBI primers served as the primers for a first-round RT-PCR of the TCR CDR3. TCRdb reanalysed the multiplex PCR reads using MiXCR and keeps one entry per CDR3 protein. Counted here are some 300,000 distinct CDR3 sequences, roughly 18% occurring once; the ten biggest clones make up about 40%.

Material for sequencing was blood. The chain uses TRBV18 and TRBJ2-2, with TRBD1 as a possible D gene (6 bases). The TCR sequence derives from a man aged 45 to 65 with Graves' ophthalmopathy. In nucleotides, the CDR3 is TGTGCCAGCTCACCACGGGCAGGGGCCGAGGAGCTGTTTTTT. Amino acids: CASSPRAGAEELFF.